A single sample gave rise to the 24 T cell receptor beta chains below, sequenced in a study of control samples from healthy donors and cancer patients. Profiled with immunoSEQ multiplex PCR; TCRdb holds only in-frame clones, not every one. This repertoire shows some 140,000 clones, approximately 94% found once; its top ten account for approximately 6%. The sample comprised blood. Every receptor here comes from a man in his forties or fifties in good health.

V gene TRBV6-5 combines with J gene TRBJ1-5; TRBD1 might be the D (6 bases). CDR1 and CDR2 (germline): MNHEY, SVGAGI. CDR3 size: 15 residues. Trimming took 6 bases from V and 6 from J, leaving 18 bases between them. CDR3: CASSHSPGGGQPQHF. In nucleotides, the CDR3 is TGTGCCAGCAGCCACTCCCCGGGGGGCGGTCAGCCCCAGCATTTT.

The gene calls are TRBV18 and TRBJ1-1, with a weak D call TRBD1 (6 bases). This CDR3 is built from 16 residues. Looked up from germline, CDR1 is KGHSH and CDR2 is LQKENI. The V end lost 4 bases, the J end lost 4 bases, and 19 bases lay between the germline ends. The CDR3 here is CASSRGPTGRGTEAFF. The CDR3 DNA reads as TGTGCCAGCTCACGGGGCCCCACAGGGAGGGGCACTGAAGCTTTCTTT.

The chain is built from TRBV23-1 and TRBJ2-1; 8 nucleotides align to TRBD1. TRBV23-1 is given ORF status, its function remaining uncertain. With V trimmed by 4 bases and J by 1 base, 6 bases remained unmatched. The CDR3 is 16 amino acids. The DNA of the CDR3 is TGCGCCAGCAGTCCTTGGACAGGGTGGTCCTACAATGAGCAGTTCTTC. Translation gives CASSPWTGWSYNEQFF.

This chain connects TRBV5-1 to TRBJ2-5, with 7 bases identical to TRBD1. This CDR3 region has 15 residues. Germline CDR1 SGHRS, CDR2 YFSETQ. Trimming removed 7 bases from V and 5 bases from J; junction bases left unmatched: 14. The CDR3 sequence: CASDPGPGGRETQYF. CDR3 bases: TGCGCCAGCGACCCAGGGCCAGGGGGTCGGGAGACCCAGTACTTC.

This CDR3 reads CASNPQGAAEAFF. The CDR3 nucleotides read TGTGCCAGCAACCCACAGGGGGCCGCTGAAGCTTTCTTT. This chain joins TRBV27 and TRBJ1-1; 9 bases match TRBD1. CDR1 and CDR2 from the germline V gene are MNHEY and SMNVEV (reference sequence). V gave up 7 bases and J gave up 6 bases; unmatched junction bases: 6. This CDR3 contains 13 residues.

This rearrangement joins TRBV5-6 to TRBJ1-2; tentative D call: TRBD1 (5 bases). The V and J ends lost 1 base and 3 bases respectively, with 13 bases between them. The germline CDR1 and CDR2 sequences are SGHDT and YYEEEE. The CDR3 covers 15 residues. The CDR3 spells CASSLRGLEDYGYTF. CDR3 nucleotides: TGTGCCAGCAGCTTGAGGGGTTTGGAGGACTATGGCTACACCTTC.

The CDR3 reads CASSPNTDTQYF. CDR3 bases: TGTGCCAGCTCACCGAACACAGATACGCAGTATTTT. The chain uses TRBV18 and TRBJ2-3; the D is unclear. This CDR3 has 12 residues. Germline V gene sequence: CDR1 KGHSH, CDR2 LQKENI. V was cut by 3 bases and J by 2 bases, with 3 bases left in between. Drawing the rest from reference TRBV18 and TRBJ2-3, the complete variable domain is NAGVMQNPRHLVRRRGQEARLRCSPMKGHSHVYWYRQLPEEGLKFMVYLQKENIIDESGMPKERFSAEFPKEGPSILRIQQVVRGDSAAYFCASSPNTDTQYFGPGTRLTVL.

The chain is built from TRBV27 and TRBJ1-6; weak D call: TRBD1 (5 bases). Germline assignment: CDR1 MNHEY and CDR2 SMNVEV (reference sequence). Deletions cut 3 bases from V and 7 bases from J, with 10 bases between. This CDR3 comprises 14 residues. CDR3 nucleotide sequence: TGTGCCAGCAGTTTGGTGGGGGTCAATTCACCCCTCCACTTT. Translated: CASSLVGVNSPLHF.

The chain has TRBV7-8 and TRBJ1-3; a weak D match, TRBD1 (6 bases). V was clipped by 5 bases and J by 2 bases, with 19 bases between them. This CDR3 has 17 residues. Germline lookup yields CDR1 SGHVS and CDR2 FQNEAQ. The CDR3, as DNA: TGTGCCAGCAGCAAACTACAGGGTGGAGGGGCTGGAAACACCATATATTTT. Translating it yields CASSKLQGGGAGNTIYF.

Here the CDR3 DNA reads TGTGCCACCAGTGGCTCAGGGGGGACCACTGAAGCTTTCTTT. Its protein product is CATSGSGGTTEAFF. The rearrangement uses TRBV24-1 and TRBJ1-1; TRBD1 matches 7 bases. V shed 5 bases, J shed 4 bases, and the junction held 6 bases outside the gene matches. Per the germline V gene, CDR1 is KGHDR and CDR2 is SFDVKD. The CDR3 has 14 residues.

V usage is TRBV6-5 and J usage is TRBJ1-1; D gene unclear. Trimming stripped 0 bases from V and 0 bases from J, with 8 bases between. The germline V gene has CDR1 MNHEY and CDR2 SVGAGI. The CDR3 sequence is 15 residues long. CDR3 amino acids: CASSYSKAMNTEAFF. CDR3 nucleotides: TGTGCCAGCAGTTACTCAAAGGCCATGAACACTGAAGCTTTCTTT.

The rearrangement links TRBV12-3 or TRBV12-4 to TRBJ2-7; 7 bases are a match to TRBD1. This CDR3 contains 13 residues. J was trimmed by 2 bases and V by 5 bases; bases with no gene match: 3. CDR3: CASSRDRTYEQYF. The CDR3 DNA is TGTGCCAGCAGTCGGGACAGAACCTACGAGCAGTACTTC.

The chain joins TRBV9 to TRBJ2-2; 11 bases are shared with TRBD1. CDR3 length: 21 amino acids. With V trimmed by 4 bases and J by 4 bases, 21 bases remained unmatched. Germline values: CDR1 SGDLS, CDR2 YYNGEE. Here the CDR3 reads CASSPTHPRTGGAYPTGELFF. CDR3 DNA sequence: TGTGCCAGCAGCCCTACCCACCCCCGGACAGGGGGCGCTTACCCCACCGGGGAGCTGTTTTTT.

The gene calls are TRBV6-2 or TRBV6-3 and TRBJ2-7; weak D call: TRBD1 (5 bases). The CDR3 extends over 14 amino acids. V lost 1 base to trimming and J lost 2 bases, with 9 bases between them. CDR1 MNHEY and CDR2 SVGEGT come from the germline V gene. CDR3 DNA sequence: TGTGCCAGCAGTTACTTCCAGGGCCCCTACGAGCAGTACTTC. Amino acid sequence: CASSYFQGPYEQYF.

The rearrangement joins TRBV27 to TRBJ1-6, with D possibly TRBD1 on 5 matching bases. Germline assignment: CDR1 MNHEY and CDR2 SMNVEV (reference sequence). With 1 base removed from V and 6 bases from J, the gap between germline ends came to 13 bases. CDR3 length equals 16 residues. CDR3: CASSLYRGRINSPLHF. CDR3 in DNA: TGTGCCAGCAGTTTATACCGGGGACGGATTAATTCACCCCTCCACTTT.

The genes are TRBV4-2 and TRBJ2-1, with 7 bases fitting TRBD1. Germline values: CDR1 LGHNA, CDR2 YNFKEQ. J gave up 0 bases and V 1 base, and 3 bases lay outside the gene matches. The CDR3 totals 16 residues. The CDR3 coding sequence is TGTGCCAGCAGCCAAGGGGACAGCCGCTCCTACAATGAGCAGTTCTTC. Its protein product is CASSQGDSRSYNEQFF.

V gene TRBV7-8 combines with J gene TRBJ2-1; 9 bases are a match to TRBD2. Germline assignment: CDR1 SGHVS and CDR2 FQNEAQ. The CDR3 runs to 16 residues. J gave up 7 bases and V 5 bases, and 12 bases lay outside the gene matches. The CDR3 DNA is TGTGCCAGCAGCCCCTCTTTGCGGGGGGGCCAAAATGAGCAGTTCTTC. The encoded protein is CASSPSLRGGQNEQFF.

The chain employs TRBV6-5 and TRBJ1-2, with TRBD1 as a possible D gene (5 bases). Trimming took off 6 bases at V and 4 bases at J, with 18 bases between the two ends. Germline CDR1 reads MNHEY; CDR2 reads SVGAGI. The CDR3 has 15 residues. The CDR3 DNA reads as TGTGCCAGCAGCGTTCGTGGTTGGGGGGTCTATGGCTACACCTTC. Protein sequence: CASSVRGWGVYGYTF.

DNA of the CDR3: TGTGCCAGCAGCCAAGATTATGGCGGGGGGGCCTCGGCCTTCAATGAGCAGTTCTTC. It codes for CASSQDYGGGASAFNEQFF. The chain couples TRBV4-2 to TRBJ2-1; 9 bases are shared with TRBD2. V lost 0 bases to trimming and J lost 6 bases; unmatched junction nucleotides: 15. CDR1 is LGHNA and CDR2 is YNFKEQ in the germline V gene. The CDR3 length is 19 residues.

The chain links TRBV25-1 to TRBJ1-1; D possibly corresponds to TRBD1 (5 bases). CDR1 MGHDK and CDR2 SYGVNS come from the germline V gene. The CDR3 is made up of 14 amino acids. V was trimmed by 2 bases and J by 1 base, leaving 8 bases between them. The CDR3 DNA reads as TGTGCCAGCAGTGAAGCGGGGGGGAACACTGAAGCTTTCTTT. Its translation is CASSEAGGNTEAFF.

The chain couples TRBV4-1 to TRBJ1-2; 7 bases are a match to TRBD1. The V and J ends lost 0 bases and 3 bases, in that order; junction bases with no gene match: 7. CDR1 and CDR2 (germline): MGHRA, YSYEKL. This CDR3 spans 16 amino acids. CDR3 in amino acids: CASSQDPRDSYYGYTF. The CDR3 region has the DNA TGCGCCAGCAGCCAAGATCCGCGGGACAGCTACTATGGCTACACCTTC.

With regard to this clone: Without the conserved terminal phenylalanine or tryptophan, this CDR3 likely stems from a read error. This chain joins TRBV12-5 and TRBJ1-2; D is ambiguous. CDR1 and CDR2 from the germline V gene are LGHNT and FRNRAP. The CDR3 spans 14 residues. With 3 bases removed from V and 2 bases from J, the gap between germline ends came to 10 bases. CDR3 in amino acids: CASGFVRLNYGYTL. In DNA form, the CDR3 reads TGTGCTAGTGGTTTCGTTCGTCTGAACTATGGCTACACCCTC.

This sequence joins TRBV9 and TRBJ2-2; the D call may be TRBD1 or TRBD2 (5 bases each). V was shortened by 0 bases and J by 2 bases, with 14 bases between the two germline ends. This CDR3 has 17 residues. The V gene's germline CDR1 is SGDLS and CDR2 YYNGEE. Written as DNA, the CDR3 is TGTGCCAGCAGCGTAGCTAGAAAGGGGACCAACACCGGGGAGCTGTTTTTT. This codes for CASSVARKGTNTGELFF.

The CDR3 loop is CASGDEVYEQYF. CDR3 DNA: TGTGCCAGCGGGGACGAGGTCTACGAGCAGTACTTC. The V gene is TRBV6-5, the J gene TRBJ2-7, with D tentatively TRBD1 or TRBD2 (5 bases each). The V gene lost 8 bases and the J gene lost 3 bases, with 11 bases spanning the gap. In germline, CDR1 is MNHEY, CDR2 SVGAGI. This CDR3 region has 12 residues.